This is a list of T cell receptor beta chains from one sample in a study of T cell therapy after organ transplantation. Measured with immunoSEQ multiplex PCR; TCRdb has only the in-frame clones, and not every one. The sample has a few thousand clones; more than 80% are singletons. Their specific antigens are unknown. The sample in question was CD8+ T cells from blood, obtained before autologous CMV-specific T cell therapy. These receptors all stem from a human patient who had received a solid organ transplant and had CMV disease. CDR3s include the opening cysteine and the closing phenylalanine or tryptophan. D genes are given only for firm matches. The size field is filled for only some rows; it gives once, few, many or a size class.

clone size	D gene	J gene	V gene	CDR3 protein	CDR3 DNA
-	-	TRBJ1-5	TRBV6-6	CASSPGLRSYQPQHF	TGTGCCAGCAGTCCCGGGCTCAGGAGCTATCAGCCCCAGCATTTT
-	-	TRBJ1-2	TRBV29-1	CSVVDGDYGYTF	TGCAGCGTCGTTGACGGAGACTATGGCTACACCTTC
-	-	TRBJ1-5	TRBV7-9	CASSPPGEPQHF	TGTGCCAGCAGCCCGCCCGGGGAGCCCCAGCATTTT
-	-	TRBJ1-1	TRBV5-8	CAHRARTEAFF	TGTGCACACAGGGCAAGAACTGAAGCTTTCTTT
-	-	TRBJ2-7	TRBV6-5	CASSYEGLSSYEQYF	TGTGCCAGCAGCTACGAGGGGTTGAGCTCCTACGAGCAGTACTTC
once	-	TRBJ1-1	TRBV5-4	CASSLYTNTEAFF	TGTGCCAGCAGCTTGTACACGAACACTGAAGCTTTCTTT
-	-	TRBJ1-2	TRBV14	CASSQSRDGYTF	TGTGCCAGCAGCCAGTCTCGGGATGGCTACACCTTC
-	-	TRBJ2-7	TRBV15	CATSRGQVYEQYF	TGTGCCACCAGCAGAGGGCAAGTCTACGAGCAGTACTTC
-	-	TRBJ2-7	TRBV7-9	CASSEGLQGYEQYF	TGTGCCAGCAGCGAGGGACTTCAGGGCTACGAGCAGTACTTC
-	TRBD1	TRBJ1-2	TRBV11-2	CASSLGTGRGGYTF	TGTGCCAGCAGCCTAGGGACAGGGAGAGGTGGCTACACCTTC
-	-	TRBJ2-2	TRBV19	CASSWGSDTGELFF	TGTGCCAGTAGTTGGGGAAGCGACACCGGGGAGCTGTTTTTT
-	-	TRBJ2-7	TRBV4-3	CASSRGWDTFPYEQYF	TGCGCCAGCAGCCGGGGATGGGACACTTTCCCCTACGAGCAGTACTTC
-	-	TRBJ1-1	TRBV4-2	CASSPQGIGNTEAFF	TGTGCCAGCAGCCCGCAGGGAATTGGAAACACTGAAGCTTTCTTT
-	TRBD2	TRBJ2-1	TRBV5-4	CASSLAGGRWAEQFF	TGTGCCAGCAGCTTAGCGGGAGGGCGGTGGGCTGAGCAGTTCTTC
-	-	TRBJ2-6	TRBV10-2	CASRSGPLPSGANVLTF	TGCGCCAGCAGATCGGGACCGCTACCCTCTGGGGCCAACGTCCTGACTTTC
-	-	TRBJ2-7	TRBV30	CAWNGDTYEQYF	TGTGCCTGGAATGGTGATACCTACGAGCAGTACTTC
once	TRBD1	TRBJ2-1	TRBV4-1	CASSRDRGPKEQFF	TGCGCCAGCAGCCGGGACAGGGGGCCGAAAGAGCAGTTCTTC
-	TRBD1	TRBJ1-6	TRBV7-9	CASSSPGQYNSPLHF	TGTGCCAGCAGCTCGCCGGGACAGTATAATTCACCCCTCCACTTT